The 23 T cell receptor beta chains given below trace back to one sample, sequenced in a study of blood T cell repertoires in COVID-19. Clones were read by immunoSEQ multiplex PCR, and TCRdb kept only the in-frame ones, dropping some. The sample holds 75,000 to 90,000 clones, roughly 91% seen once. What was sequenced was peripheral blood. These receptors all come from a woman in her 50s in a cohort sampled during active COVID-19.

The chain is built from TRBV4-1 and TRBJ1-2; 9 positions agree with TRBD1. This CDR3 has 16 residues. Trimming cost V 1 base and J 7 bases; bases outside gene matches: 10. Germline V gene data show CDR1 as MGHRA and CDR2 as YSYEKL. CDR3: CASSQAGTGTWRGYTF. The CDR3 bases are TGCGCCAGCAGCCAAGCAGGGACAGGGACTTGGCGTGGCTACACCTTC.

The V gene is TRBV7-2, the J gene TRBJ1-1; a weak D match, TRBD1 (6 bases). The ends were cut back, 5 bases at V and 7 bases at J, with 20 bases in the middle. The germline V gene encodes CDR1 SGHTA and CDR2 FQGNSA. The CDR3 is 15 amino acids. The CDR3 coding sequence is TGTGCCAGCAGCCCCCCCCGGGGCGGACAGATTGAAGCTTTCTTT. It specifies CASSPPRGGQIEAFF.

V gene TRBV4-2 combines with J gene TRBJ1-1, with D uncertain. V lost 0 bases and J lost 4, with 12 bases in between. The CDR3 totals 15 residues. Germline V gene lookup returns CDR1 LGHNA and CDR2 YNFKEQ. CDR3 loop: CASSQDWGASTEAFF. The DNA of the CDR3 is TGTGCCAGCAGCCAAGATTGGGGAGCTAGCACTGAAGCTTTCTTT.

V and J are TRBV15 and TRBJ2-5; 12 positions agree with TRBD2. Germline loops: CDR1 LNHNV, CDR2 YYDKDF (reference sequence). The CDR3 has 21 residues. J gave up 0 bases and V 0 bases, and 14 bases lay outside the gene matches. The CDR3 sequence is CATSRDIKGSSGRVYQETQYF. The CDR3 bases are TGTGCCACCAGCAGAGATATAAAGGGGTCTAGCGGGAGGGTGTACCAAGAGACCCAGTACTTC.

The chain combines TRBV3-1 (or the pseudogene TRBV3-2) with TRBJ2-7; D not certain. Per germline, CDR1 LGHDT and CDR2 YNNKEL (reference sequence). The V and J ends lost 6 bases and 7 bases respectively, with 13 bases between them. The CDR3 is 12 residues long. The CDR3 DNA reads TGTGCCAGCAGTGACTTGACGTTTGAGCAGTACTTC. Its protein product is CASSDLTFEQYF.

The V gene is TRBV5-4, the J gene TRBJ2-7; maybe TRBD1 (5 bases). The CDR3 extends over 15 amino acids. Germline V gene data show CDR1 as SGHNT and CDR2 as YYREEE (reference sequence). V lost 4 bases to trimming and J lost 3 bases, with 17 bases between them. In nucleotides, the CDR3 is TGTGCCAGCAGCCCCGGAACAGGAAACCTCTACGAGCAGTACTTC. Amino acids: CASSPGTGNLYEQYF.

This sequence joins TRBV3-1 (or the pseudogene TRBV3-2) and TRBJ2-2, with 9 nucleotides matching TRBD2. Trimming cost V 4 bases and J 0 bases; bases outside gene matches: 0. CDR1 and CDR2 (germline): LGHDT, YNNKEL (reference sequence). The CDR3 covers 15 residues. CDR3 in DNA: TGTGCCAGCAGCCTAGCGGGAGCGAACACCGGGGAGCTGTTTTTT. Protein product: CASSLAGANTGELFF.

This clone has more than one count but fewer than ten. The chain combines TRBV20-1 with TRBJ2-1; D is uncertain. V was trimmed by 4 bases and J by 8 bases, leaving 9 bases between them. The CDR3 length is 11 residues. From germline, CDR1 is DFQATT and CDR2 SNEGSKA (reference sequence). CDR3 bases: TGCAGTGCTACCACAATGTATGAGCAGTTCTTC. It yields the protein CSATTMYEQFF.

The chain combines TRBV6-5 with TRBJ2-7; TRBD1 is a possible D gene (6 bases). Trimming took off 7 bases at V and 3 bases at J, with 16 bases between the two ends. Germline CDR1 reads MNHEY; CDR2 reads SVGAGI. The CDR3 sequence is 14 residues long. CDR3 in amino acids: CASKGNWDNYEQYF. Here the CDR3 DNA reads TGTGCCAGCAAAGGCAATTGGGACAACTACGAGCAGTACTTC.

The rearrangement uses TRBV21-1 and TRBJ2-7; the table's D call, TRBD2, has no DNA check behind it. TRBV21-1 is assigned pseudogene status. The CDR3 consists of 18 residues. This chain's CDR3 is CASSKVTPHGLAEPPQYF. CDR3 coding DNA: TGTGCCAGCAGCAAAGTCACCCCACACGGACTAGCGGAGCCCCCCCAGTACTTC.

In DNA form, the CDR3 reads TGTGCCAGCAGCGTGCAGGGGGACGGTGGCTACACCTTC. Its protein is CASSVQGDGGYTF. The V and J genes are TRBV12-3 or TRBV12-4 and TRBJ1-2, with TRBD1 matching 7 bases. There are 13 residues in the CDR3. The trim removed 6 bases at V and 7 bases at J, leaving 8 bases unmatched.

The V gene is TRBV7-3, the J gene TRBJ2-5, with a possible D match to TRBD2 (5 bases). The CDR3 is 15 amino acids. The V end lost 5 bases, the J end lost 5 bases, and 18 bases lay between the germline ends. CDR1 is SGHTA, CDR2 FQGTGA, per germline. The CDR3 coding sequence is TGTGCCAGCAGCCCCCGCGGAGGACCTGGGGAGACCCAGTACTTC. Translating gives CASSPRGGPGETQYF.

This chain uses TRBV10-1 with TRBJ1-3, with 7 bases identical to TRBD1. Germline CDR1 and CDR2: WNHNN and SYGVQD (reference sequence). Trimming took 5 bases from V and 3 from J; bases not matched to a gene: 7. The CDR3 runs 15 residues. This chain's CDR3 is CASSSGTVDGNTIYF. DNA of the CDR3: TGCGCCAGCAGTTCTGGGACAGTGGATGGAAACACCATATATTTT.

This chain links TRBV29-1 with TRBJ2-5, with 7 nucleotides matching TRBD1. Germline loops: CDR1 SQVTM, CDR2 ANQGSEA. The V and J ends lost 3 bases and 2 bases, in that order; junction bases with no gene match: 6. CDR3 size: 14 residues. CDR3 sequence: CSVDGQGVQETQYF. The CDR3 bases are TGCAGCGTTGATGGTCAGGGGGTACAAGAGACCCAGTACTTC.

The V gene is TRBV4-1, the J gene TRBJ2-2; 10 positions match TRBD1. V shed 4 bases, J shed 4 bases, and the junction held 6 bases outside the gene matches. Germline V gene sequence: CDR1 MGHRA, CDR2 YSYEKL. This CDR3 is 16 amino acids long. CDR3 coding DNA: TGCGCCAGCAGCCCGGCCGGGACAGGGGTCACCGGGGAGCTGTTTTTT. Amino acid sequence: CASSPAGTGVTGELFF.

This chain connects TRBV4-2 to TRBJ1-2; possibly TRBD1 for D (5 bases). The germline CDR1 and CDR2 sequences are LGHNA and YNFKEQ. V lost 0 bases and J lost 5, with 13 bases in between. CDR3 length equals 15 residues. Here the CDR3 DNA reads TGTGCCAGCAGCCAAGATACCACAGGCAGGTATGGCTACACCTTC. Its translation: CASSQDTTGRYGYTF.

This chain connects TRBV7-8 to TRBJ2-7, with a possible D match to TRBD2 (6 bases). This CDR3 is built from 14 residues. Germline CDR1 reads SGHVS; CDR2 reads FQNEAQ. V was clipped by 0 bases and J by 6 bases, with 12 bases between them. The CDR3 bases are TGTGCCAGCAGCTTAGCGTTTGCCGGGAGCGAGCAGTACTTC. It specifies CASSLAFAGSEQYF.

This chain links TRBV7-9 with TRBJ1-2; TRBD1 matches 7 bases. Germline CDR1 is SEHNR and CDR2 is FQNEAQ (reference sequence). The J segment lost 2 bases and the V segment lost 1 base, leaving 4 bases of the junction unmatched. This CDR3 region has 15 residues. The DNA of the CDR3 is TGTGCCAGCAGCTTAGTTCAGGGACAGAACTATGGCTACACCTTC. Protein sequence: CASSLVQGQNYGYTF.

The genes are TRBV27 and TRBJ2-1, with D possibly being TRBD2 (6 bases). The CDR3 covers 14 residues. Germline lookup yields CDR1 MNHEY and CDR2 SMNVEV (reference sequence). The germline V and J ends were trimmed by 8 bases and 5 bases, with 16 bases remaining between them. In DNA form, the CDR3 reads TGTGCCAGCGCCCAAGGAGGGGCCCACAATGAGCAGTTCTTC. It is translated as CASAQGGAHNEQFF.

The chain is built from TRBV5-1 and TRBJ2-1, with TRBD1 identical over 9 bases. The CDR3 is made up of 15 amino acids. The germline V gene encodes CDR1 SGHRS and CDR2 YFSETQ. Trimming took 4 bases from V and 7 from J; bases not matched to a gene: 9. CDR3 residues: CASSKGQGSWNEQFF. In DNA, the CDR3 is TGCGCCAGCAGCAAAGGACAGGGGAGTTGGAATGAGCAGTTCTTC.

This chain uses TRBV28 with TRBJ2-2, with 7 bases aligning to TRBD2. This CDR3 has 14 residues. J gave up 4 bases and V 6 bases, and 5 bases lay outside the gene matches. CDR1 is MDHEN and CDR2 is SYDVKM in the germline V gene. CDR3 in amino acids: CASRGAGTTGELFF. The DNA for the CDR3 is TGTGCCAGCAGGGGAGCGGGAACCACCGGGGAGCTGTTTTTT.

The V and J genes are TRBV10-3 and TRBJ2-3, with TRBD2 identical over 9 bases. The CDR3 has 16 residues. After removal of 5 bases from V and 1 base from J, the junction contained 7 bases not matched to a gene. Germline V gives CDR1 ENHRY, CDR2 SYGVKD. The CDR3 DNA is TGTGCCATCAGTCCCTTTAGCGGGGGTGGCACAGATACGCAGTATTTT. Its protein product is CAISPFSGGGTDTQYF.

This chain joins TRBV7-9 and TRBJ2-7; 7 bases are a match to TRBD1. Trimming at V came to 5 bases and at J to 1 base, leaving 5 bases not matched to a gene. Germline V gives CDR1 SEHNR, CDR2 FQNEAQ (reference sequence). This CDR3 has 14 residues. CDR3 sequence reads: CASSPRQGSYEQYF. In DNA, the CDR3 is TGTGCCAGCAGCCCCCGACAGGGTTCCTACGAGCAGTACTTC.